Listed below are T cell receptor delta chains from one sample, sequenced in a study of γδ T cells in repeated Plasmodium falciparum infection. TCRdb re-processed the multiplex PCR reads via CATT. The table records tens of thousands of delta-chain clones, 0.98% of them present only once. The specimen sequenced was gamma-delta T cells from blood. Source of these receptors: a pool of human donors (malaria-infected and uninfected, not separated). Each CDR3 is given with its conserved first and last residue. A D gene is named only where the DNA matches it firmly. Only part of the rows carry a size: once, few, many, or a class if the clone is expanded.

D gene,J gene,clone size,V gene,CDR3 protein,CDR3 DNA
TRDD3,TRDJ3,many,TRDV2,CACDTAGGPSSWDTRQMFF,TGTGCCTGTGACACCGCTGGGGGGCCTAGCTCCTGGGACACCCGACAGATGTTTTTC
NA,TRDJ1,many,TRDV1,CALGEGWVRGSLYTDKLIF,TGTGCTCTTGGCGAAGGTTGGGTGAGGGGGAGCCTGTACACCGATAAACTCATCTTT
NA,TRDJ1,large,TRDV2,CACDTILASPQNYYGDKLIF,TGTGCCTGTGACACCATCCTGGCCAGCCCCCAAAACTACTACGGCGATAAACTCATCTTT
TRDD3,TRDJ1,many,TRDV1,CALGEPLYWGPRAELIF,TGTGCTCTTGGGGAACCCCTGTACTGGGGGCCACGCGCTGAACTCATCTTT
NA,TRDJ2,many,TRDV1,CALGTRGRYRVVGGGEETAQLFF,TGTGCTCTTGGGACGAGGGGTAGATATCGGGTCGTTGGAGGGGGGGAGGAGACAGCACAACTCTTCTTT
NA,TRDJ1,large,TRDV2,CACDTISRGTSYTDKLIF,TGTGCCTGTGACACAATCTCCCGGGGGACTTCGTACACCGATAAACTCATCTTT
NA,TRDJ1,medium-sized,TRDV2,CACDTVPQVGGGTDKLIF,TGTGCCTGTGACACGGTCCCGCAGGTTGGGGGGGGCACCGATAAACTCATCTTT
TRDD3,TRDJ1,many,TRDV1,CALGEQLVRGYVPTDKLIF,TGTGCTCTTGGGGAGCAACTCGTGAGGGGATACGTACCCACCGATAAACTCATCTTT
NA,TRDJ1,many,TRDV1,CALGEGPFSFVTDKLIF,TGTGCTCTTGGGGAAGGCCCCTTTTCCTTCGTTACCGATAAACTCATCTTT
TRDD3,TRDJ1,many,TRDV1,CALGEHLAGTGGSLYTDKLIF,TGTGCTCTTGGGGAACACCTCGCGGGCACTGGGGGATCCCTGTACACCGATAAACTCATCTTT
NA,TRDJ1,medium-sized,TRDV1,CALGELGGAFRASERAYTDKLIF,TGTGCTCTTGGGGAACTGGGGGGCGCCTTCCGGGCGTCTGAGCGGGCGTACACCGATAAACTCATCTTT
TRDD3,TRDJ1,many,TRDV1,CALGEQGLYGVLGGGDKLIF,TGTGCTCTTGGGGAACAAGGACTTTACGGCGTACTGGGGGGAGGCGATAAACTCATCTTT
NA,TRDJ1,medium-sized,TRDV1,CALWGRVSYTDKLIF,TGTGCTCTGTGGGGAAGAGTGTCGTACACCGATAAACTCATCTTT
TRDD3,TRDJ1,many,TRDV2,CACDTPAVYGGYRYTDKLIF,TGTGCCTGTGACACGCCCGCAGTGTATGGGGGATACAGGTACACCGATAAACTCATCTTT
TRDD3,TRDJ3,NA,TRDV2,CACDLTGGPSWDTRQMFF,TGTGCCTGTGACCTTACTGGGGGACCGAGCTGGGACACCCGACAGATGTTTTTC
TRDD3,TRDJ1,many,TRDV1,CALGVANWGIRFLYTDKLIF,TGTGCTCTTGGGGTCGCTAACTGGGGGATACGGTTCCTGTACACCGATAAACTCATCTTT
TRDD3,TRDJ1,medium-sized,TRDV2,CACDTPFTGGYEGYTDKLIF,TGTGCCTGTGACACACCCTTTACTGGGGGATACGAAGGATACACCGATAAACTCATCTTT
NA,TRDJ1,many,TRDV1,CALGERPSRDLGALKLIF,TGTGCTCTTGGGGAAAGGCCTTCCCGTGACCTGGGGGCTCTTAAACTCATCTTT
TRDD2,TRDJ1,many,TRDV1,CALGEFRNSYLVGVTDKLIF,TGTGCTCTTGGGGAATTCCGAAATTCCTACCTTGTAGGGGTCACCGATAAACTCATCTTT
TRDD3,TRDJ1,many,TRDV1,CALGEPGSPNSYWGIPSYTDKLIF,TGTGCTCTTGGGGAACCAGGGAGTCCCAATTCGTACTGGGGGATACCCTCGTACACCGATAAACTCATCTTT
NA,TRDJ3,medium-sized,TRDV2,CACDTAVGSWDTRQMFF,TGTGCCTGTGACACCGCTGTAGGGTCCTGGGACACCCGACAGATGTTTTTC
TRDD3,TRDJ1,medium-sized,TRDV1,CALGIPILGDSFLIF,TGTGCTCTTGGGATCCCGATACTGGGGGACTCGTTCCTCATCTTT
TRDD3,TRDJ1,many,TRDV1,CALGDPLPTLLGVLLTDKLIF,TGTGCTCTTGGGGACCCCCTTCCAACATTACTGGGGGTTTTACTCACCGATAAACTCATCTTT
TRDD3,TRDJ3,medium-sized,TRDV2,CACDTLGISSWDTRQMFF,TGTGCCTGTGACACGCTGGGGATAAGCTCCTGGGACACCCGACAGATGTTTTTC
TRDD2,TRDJ1,many,TRDV2,CACDGLPTNDWGIPDKLIF,TGTGCCTGTGATGGCCTTCCTACGAACGACTGGGGAATTCCCGATAAACTCATCTTT
TRDD3,TRDJ1,many,TRDV1,CALGELVPGIRPIDKLIF,TGTGCTCTTGGGGAACTAGTACCGGGGATACGCCCAATCGATAAACTCATCTTT
TRDD3,TRDJ1,many,TRDV2,CACDTWGISKLIF,TGTGCCTGTGACACTTGGGGGATAAGTAAACTCATCTTT
TRDD3,TRDJ1,medium-sized,TRDV2,CACVGLDGLLGDYTDKLIF,TGTGCCTGTGTCGGATTAGACGGATTACTGGGGGACTACACCGATAAACTCATCTTT
TRDD3,TRDJ2,many,TRDV1,CALGDVVLHPLGDTSLTAQLFF,TGTGCTCTTGGGGACGTCGTCCTACATCCACTGGGGGATACCAGCTTGACAGCACAACTCTTCTTT
NA,TRDJ1,many,TRDV1,CALGETLLPPAGPDKLIF,TGTGCTCTTGGGGAAACCCTACTTCCTCCCGCGGGACCCGATAAACTCATCTTT
TRDD3,TRDJ1,many,TRDV2,CACDTLVLGDTLDKLIF,TGTGCCTGTGACACACTTGTACTGGGGGATACGCTCGATAAACTCATCTTT
NA,TRDJ1,many,TRDV3,CASPLGMTKLIF,TGTGCCTCCCCCCTCGGGATGACTAAACTCATCTTT
TRDD3,TRDJ1,many,TRDV1,CALGELVPSKWGTYTDKLIF,TGTGCTCTTGGGGAACTAGTACCCTCCAAGTGGGGGACGTACACCGATAAACTCATCTTT
TRDD3,TRDJ1,many,TRDV2,CACDRLGDRADKLIF,TGTGCCTGTGACCGACTGGGGGATCGAGCCGATAAACTCATCTTT
TRDD3,TRDJ1,many,TRDV1,CALEDSPSGWGKADKLIF,TGTGCTCTTGAAGATTCTCCGTCGGGCTGGGGGAAGGCCGATAAACTCATCTTT
NA,TRDJ1,medium-sized,TRDV2,CACDGVGSRDKLIF,TGTGCCTGTGACGGGGTGGGATCACGCGATAAACTCATCTTT
TRDD3,TRDJ1,few,TRDV1,CALGKGLPILGGYQTPTDKLIF,TGTGCTCTTGGGAAAGGCCTCCCAATCCTTGGGGGATATCAGACGCCCACCGATAAACTCATCTTT
NA,TRDJ1,many,TRDV1,CALGEQLMVPGMPYTDKLIF,TGTGCTCTTGGGGAACAACTTATGGTCCCCGGAATGCCGTACACCGATAAACTCATCTTT
TRDD3,TRDJ1,many,TRDV1,CALGELDGKRGIPKLIF,TGTGCTCTTGGGGAACTAGACGGAAAAAGGGGGATACCCAAACTCATCTTT
TRDD3,TRDJ1,many,TRDV1,CALGDTSYFRGWDWGIRGFRELIF,TGTGCTCTTGGGGATACTTCCTACTTTAGGGGATGGGACTGGGGGATACGCGGATTCCGGGAACTCATCTTT
TRDD3,TRDJ1,many,TRDV2,CACDTVVASSSTGGRHRLIF,TGTGCCTGTGACACCGTGGTTGCGTCGTCTTCTACTGGGGGACGCCACCGGCTCATCTTT
TRDD3,TRDJ1,many,TRDV2,CACDPAGGYGDTDKLIF,TGTGCCTGTGACCCGGCTGGGGGATACGGGGACACCGATAAACTCATCTTT
TRDD3,TRDJ1,many,TRDV1,CALGERIGSVLGDDKLIF,TGTGCTCTTGGGGAACGGATCGGGTCTGTACTGGGGGATGACAAACTCATCTTT
TRDD3,TRDJ1,many,TRDV2,CACDTGLHPEGYGTDKLIF,TGTGCCTGTGACACCGGCCTCCATCCTGAAGGATACGGGACCGATAAACTCATCTTT
NA,TRDJ1,medium-sized,TRDV2,CACGKVSSDTDKLIF,TGTGCCTGCGGCAAGGTTAGTTCGGACACCGATAAACTCATCTTT
TRDD3,TRDJ1,many,TRDV1,CALGEPPPFLYWGIHRDADKLIF,TGTGCTCTTGGGGAGCCGCCCCCCTTCCTGTACTGGGGGATCCACCGGGACGCCGATAAACTCATCTTT
TRDD3,TRDJ1,many,TRDV1,CALGELTRTGGWNKLIF,TGTGCTCTTGGGGAACTTACAAGGACTGGGGGATGGAATAAACTCATCTTT
TRDD3,TRDJ1,medium-sized,TRDV2,CACDALLGDTSYTDKLIF,TGTGCCTGTGACGCTTTACTGGGGGATACTTCCTACACCGATAAACTCATCTTT
TRDD3,TRDJ1,many,TRDV1,CALGDHACLDWGMYTDKLIF,TGTGCTCTTGGGGACCACGCCTGCCTCGACTGGGGGATGTACACCGATAAACTCATCTTT